This T cell receptor (beta chain) comes out of a study of blood T cell repertoires in COVID-19. Looking at the study overall: T cells, B-cell-depleted T cells, or PBMCs provided the cDNA or gDNA that served as material.

V was pared by 5 bases and J by 12 bases, with 13 bases between. This CDR3 comprises 12 residues. Original analysis: Amplified reference gene primers provided the basis for estimating nucleated cell counts. Sequencing used immunoSEQ multiplex PCR; TCRdb keeps in-frame clones, though not all of them. V and J calls and clone size are copied from that table; D and trimming were computed from the DNA. The sample includes 200,000 to 250,000 clones, less than 85% of them seen just once. Sequenced material: peripheral blood. The J gene is TRBJ1-4, the V gene TRBV12-3 or TRBV12-4; the D gene is possibly TRBD1 (6 bases). This TCR derives from a woman aged 80 or over with acute or convalescent COVID-19. CDR3 sequence (DNA): TGTGCCAGCAGTCCAGGGGTTGGTGAACTGTTTTTT. Protein: CASSPGVGELFF.